These 17 T cell receptor beta chains were all obtained from the same sample, sequenced in a study of T cells in pancreatic ductal adenocarcinoma. Libraries were prepared by immunoSEQ multiplex PCR; TCRdb keeps only in-frame clonotypes and omits some of them. The sample yields over 7,500 clones, roughly 86% seen once. Surgery without prior neoadjuvant therapy was the treatment of the selected pancreatic ductal adenocarcinoma patients. The material sequenced was PBMCs. These receptor sequences come from a human donor with pancreatic ductal adenocarcinoma.

The rearrangement uses TRBV4-2 and TRBJ2-7; D unresolved. Germline V CDR1 and CDR2: LGHNA, YNFKEQ. The CDR3 spans 13 residues. Trimming stripped 2 bases from V and 4 bases from J, with 9 bases between. CDR3 residues: CASSQPGFYEQYF. The DNA of the CDR3 is TGTGCCAGCAGCCAACCTGGCTTTTACGAGCAGTACTTC.

This clone appeared once. The chain uses TRBV11-3 and TRBJ2-7, with D unclear. The CDR3 spans 15 residues. V shed 0 bases and J shed 0 bases, with 9 bases lying between them. Looked up from germline, CDR1 is SGHNT and CDR2 is YENEEA. This chain's CDR3 is CASSLDSWSSYEQYF. CDR3 in DNA: TGTGCCAGCAGCTTAGACAGCTGGAGCTCCTACGAGCAGTACTTC. The whole variable domain, filled in from reference TRBV11-3 and TRBJ2-7, reads EAGVVQSPRYKIIEKKQPVAFWCNPISGHNTLYWYLQNLGQGPELLIRYENEEAVDDSQLPKDRFSAERLKGVDSTLKIQPAELGDSAVYLCASSLDSWSSYEQYFGPGTRLTVT.

The gene calls are TRBV18 and TRBJ1-1; D is unclear. Trimming cost V 1 base and J 3 bases, with 9 bases left between them. The CDR3 runs to 14 residues. Germline V gene lookup returns CDR1 KGHSH and CDR2 LQKENI. The CDR3 region is CASSPHSEHTEAFF. The CDR3 DNA follows: TGTGCCAGCTCACCACACTCCGAGCACACTGAAGCTTTCTTT.

J is TRBJ1-6 and V is TRBV19; TRBD1 matches 9 bases. V was clipped by 5 bases and J by 10 bases; unmatched bases: 18. This CDR3 comprises 18 residues. CDR1 is LNHDA and CDR2 is SQIVND in the germline V gene (reference sequence). CDR3 in amino acids: CASSRTRDRVLETSPLHF. CDR3 coding DNA: TGTGCCAGTAGTCGAACCAGGGACAGGGTGCTTGAAACATCACCCCTCCACTTT.

The chain joins TRBV20-1 to TRBJ1-1, with D possibly being TRBD1 (5 bases). CDR1 is DFQATT, CDR2 SNEGSKA, per germline (reference sequence). This CDR3 region has 11 residues. Trimming pared 0 bases from V and 8 bases from J, leaving 7 bases between. Here the CDR3 reads CSARDYREAFF. Here the CDR3 DNA reads TGCAGTGCTAGAGATTACAGGGAAGCTTTCTTT.

The chain carries TRBV7-9 and TRBJ2-1, with 7 nucleotides matching TRBD1. Germline V lookup: CDR1 SEHNR, CDR2 FQNEAQ (reference sequence). Trimming took 4 bases from V and 7 from J; bases not matched to a gene: 10. CDR3 length: 15 residues. The CDR3 coding sequence is TGTGCCAGCAGCTCTCTGGACAGGCCCGAGAATGAGCAGTTCTTC. Translating gives CASSSLDRPENEQFF.

This rearrangement joins TRBV23-1 to TRBJ2-5, with a possible D match to TRBD1 (6 bases). Being an ORF, TRBV23-1 has a function that is uncertain. Trimming removed 1 base from V and 2 bases from J, with 11 bases in between. This CDR3 contains 15 residues. This chain's CDR3 is CASSQLRQDQETQYF. The CDR3 DNA reads as TGCGCCAGCAGTCAATTACGACAGGATCAAGAGACCCAGTACTTC.

This rearrangement joins TRBV7-9 to TRBJ2-5, with 13 positions matching TRBD2. The V and J ends lost 0 bases and 4 bases, in that order; junction bases with no gene match: 2. In germline, CDR1 is SEHNR, CDR2 FQNEAQ (reference sequence). CDR3 length equals 16 residues. The CDR3 bases are TGTGCCAGCAGCTTAGCCGGGACTAGCGGGGCAGAGACCCAGTACTTC. Translating it yields CASSLAGTSGAETQYF.

The chain is built from TRBV6-6 and TRBJ1-1, with a weak D call TRBD1 (6 bases). Germline V gene lookup returns CDR1 MNHNY and CDR2 SVGAGI (reference sequence). The CDR3 length is 14 residues. V lost 5 bases to trimming and J lost 2 bases, with 12 bases between them. CDR3 coding DNA: TGTGCCAGCAGTCCGGGGACACATAACACTGAAGCTTTCTTT. As protein: CASSPGTHNTEAFF.

CDR3 amino acids: CASSSRKRAFF. CDR3 nucleotide sequence: TGTGCCAGCAGTTCCCGAAAGAGAGCTTTCTTT. V and J are TRBV6-5 and TRBJ1-1, with D unclear. CDR1 and CDR2 from the germline V gene are MNHEY and SVGAGI. This CDR3 contains 11 residues. The V gene lost 4 bases and the J gene lost 10 bases, with 10 bases spanning the gap.

This chain joins TRBV14 and TRBJ2-3; D is perhaps TRBD2 (7 bases). From germline, CDR1 is SGHDN and CDR2 FVKESK. This CDR3 is 17 amino acids long. The V end lost 1 base, the J end lost 3 bases, and 17 bases lay between the germline ends. In DNA form, the CDR3 reads TGTGCCAGCAGCCAAGGACGGGGGGCAAGTCTGACAGATACGCAGTATTTT. Translated, it gives CASSQGRGASLTDTQYF. Supplemented by reference TRBV14 and TRBJ2-3, the full variable domain reads EAGVTQFPSHSVIEKGQTVTLRCDPISGHDNLYWYRRVMGKEIKFLLHFVKESKQDESGMPNNRFLAERTGGTYSTLKVQPAELEDSGVYFCASSQGRGASLTDTQYFGPGTRLTVL.

This clone appeared a single time. The rearrangement uses TRBV6-5 and TRBJ1-2, with D perhaps matching TRBD1 (5 bases). This CDR3 is built from 13 residues. V lost 2 bases to trimming and J lost 7 bases, with 11 bases between them. Germline CDR1 MNHEY, CDR2 SVGAGI. The CDR3: CASSYGRGGGYTF. The CDR3 DNA is TGTGCCAGCAGTTACGGGAGGGGTGGTGGCTACACCTTC.

The chain joins TRBV6-1 to TRBJ1-5, with D tentatively TRBD1 (6 bases). V gave up 1 base and J gave up 7 bases, with 14 bases separating them. From germline, CDR1 is MNHNS and CDR2 SASEGT. This CDR3 spans 15 amino acids. CDR3 amino acids: CASSEGSRGEQPQHF. DNA for the CDR3: TGTGCCAGCAGTGAAGGTAGCAGGGGTGAACAGCCCCAGCATTTT.

CDR3 DNA sequence: TGCGCCAGCAGCGGTAGCGGGGGGAGCACAGATACGCAGTATTTT. Amino acid sequence: CASSGSGGSTDTQYF. This chain uses TRBV5-1 with TRBJ2-3; 10 bases are shared with TRBD2. Germline CDR1 is SGHRS and CDR2 is YFSETQ. Germline trimming cut 4 bases from V and 0 bases from J; bases unmatched to any gene: 2. The length of the CDR3 is 15 residues.

The chain joins TRBV5-4 to TRBJ2-3; D is possibly TRBD1 (6 bases). The germline V and J ends were trimmed by 2 bases and 4 bases, with 20 bases remaining between them. There are 17 residues in the CDR3. Germline loops: CDR1 SGHNT, CDR2 YYREEE (reference sequence). The DNA for the CDR3 is TGTGCCAGCAGCTTAGGGGGTTCCAGTACGTTATCAGATACGCAGTATTTT. Translating gives CASSLGGSSTLSDTQYF.

The gene calls are TRBV14 and TRBJ2-7; 10 bases fit TRBD1. V shed 6 bases, J shed 2 bases, and the junction held 7 bases outside the gene matches. The CDR3 has 15 residues. CDR1 and CDR2 from the germline V gene are SGHDN and FVKESK. The CDR3: CASRQGQGKTYEQYF. The CDR3 nucleotides read TGTGCCAGCAGGCAGGGACAGGGGAAGACCTACGAGCAGTACTTC.

In its sample, this clone was seen once. The chain combines TRBV5-1 with TRBJ1-2; 9 positions match TRBD1. V lost 2 bases to trimming and J lost 7 bases; unmatched junction nucleotides: 6. The CDR3 consists of 14 residues. CDR1 and CDR2 (germline): SGHRS, YFSETQ. In nucleotides, the CDR3 is TGCGCCAGCAGCTTCGCGGGACAGGGTTCTGGCTACACCTTC. Its translation is CASSFAGQGSGYTF.